This T cell receptor (beta chain) was captured by sequencing in a study of chronic HIV infection and antiretroviral therapy. Per germline, CDR1 MNHEY and CDR2 SMNVEV (reference sequence). Trimming stripped 2 bases from V and 4 bases from J, with 9 bases between. CDR3 length: 14 residues. TCRdb used MiXCR to reprocess the 5' RACE reads, holding one entry per CDR3 protein. The data contain about 31,000 distinct CDR3 sequences, under 9.5% of them singletons. The material sequenced was peripheral blood. The TCR sequence derives from an adult who had HIV and had not received antiretroviral therapy, or was an uninfected healthy control (not recorded which). V usage is TRBV27 and J usage is TRBJ2-4; D perhaps matches TRBD1 (5 bases). The CDR3 protein is CASSLARAKNIQYF. The CDR3 region has the DNA TGTGCCAGCAGTTTAGCCAGGGCTAAAAACATTCAGTACTTC.